Below, one T cell receptor (beta chain) is given with its context. Using immunoSEQ multiplex PCR, the repertoire was profiled, and TCRdb retains in-frame clones only, with some absent. The data hold tens of thousands of clones, with around 84% observed a single time. This sample was taken from a study of T cell clones after liver transplantation. Study-wide background: A pre-transplant mixed lymphocyte reaction with TCRbeta sequencing defined graft-donor-reactive clones followed in post-transplant blood. Tolerant meant at least one year fully off immunosuppression without liver enzymes above twice normal.

The CDR3 spans 14 residues. Deletions cut 0 bases from V and 7 bases from J, with 13 bases between. Germline V CDR1 and CDR2: SGHRS, YFSETQ. The chain carries TRBV5-1 and TRBJ1-1; D is unresolved. The receptor was derived from a human patient who received a liver transplant. The graft donor may have contributed some T cells. Specimen: CD4+ T cells from blood, collected roughly 50 months after liver transplant. The CDR3 region is CASSLAGEGIEAFF. The DNA of the CDR3 is TGCGCCAGCAGCTTGGCTGGGGAAGGGATTGAAGCTTTCTTT. The entire variable domain, with the rest obtained from reference TRBV5-1 and TRBJ1-1, is as follows: KAGVTQTPRYLIKTRGQQVTLSCSPISGHRSVSWYQQTPGQGLQFLFEYFSETQRNKGNFPGRFSGRQFSNSRSEMNVSTLELGDSALYLCASSLAGEGIEAFFGQGTRLTVV.